This is a list of T cell receptor beta chains from one sample in a study of shared T cell receptors in the human thymus. Only in-frame clones appear in the TCRdb table, and some are missing; sequencing was by immunoSEQ multiplex PCR. The sample comprises over 650,000 clones, around 87% of which are singletons, and 0.0094% rests with the top ten. This sample was also put to use in a study of human thymus T cells.

Specimen: thymocytes. The receptors here all came from a boy under two years old with a congenital heart defect. Each CDR3 is given with its conserved first and last residue. A D gene is named only where the DNA matches it firmly. The size of a clone is reported for some rows only, either as once, few or many, or as a class for expanded clones.

CDR3 protein	CDR3 DNA	J gene	D gene	V gene	clone size
CASSLAQGTEAFF	TGTGCCAGCAGCTTAGCGCAGGGCACTGAAGCTTTCTTT	TRBJ1-1	NA	TRBV7-2	NA
CASSFSGQGAYGYTF	TGTGCCAGCAGCTTCTCCGGACAGGGCGCCTATGGCTACACCTTC	TRBJ1-2	TRBD1	TRBV11-2	NA
CAWTGPRQVPNTEAFF	TGTGCCTGGACGGGGCCCCGACAGGTACCGAACACTGAAGCTTTCTTT	TRBJ1-1	NA	TRBV30	NA
CASSQEIPGTAPSGQHF	TGCGCCAGCAGCCAAGAAATACCTGGGACAGCGCCCTCAGGCCAGCATTTT	TRBJ1-5	TRBD1	TRBV4-1	once
CASNTRDSQETQYF	TGTGCCAGCAATACGCGGGACTCCCAAGAGACCCAGTACTTC	TRBJ2-5	NA	TRBV28	NA
CASSQDRRGLYPEAFF	TGCGCCAGCAGCCAAGATCGGAGGGGCTTGTACCCTGAAGCTTTCTTT	TRBJ1-1	NA	TRBV4-3	NA
CAWRGRAYLAGNTIYF	TGTGCCTGGAGAGGAAGAGCCTACTTAGCGGGAAACACCATATATTTT	TRBJ1-3	NA	TRBV30	NA
CASSYRRGDSPLHF	TGTGCCAGCAGTTATCGGCGCGGGGATTCACCCCTCCACTTT	TRBJ1-6	NA	TRBV6-5	NA
CASGSPGVTTSGSPYEQYF	TGTGCTAGTGGTTCCCCCGGAGTGACCACTAGCGGGAGTCCCTACGAGCAGTACTTC	TRBJ2-7	TRBD2	TRBV12-5	once
CASSQKTTYNSPLHF	TGTGCCAGCAGCCAGAAGACGACTTATAATTCACCCCTCCACTTT	TRBJ1-6	NA	TRBV14	NA
CASSYSPRRGVGAFF	TGTGCCAGCAGTTACTCCCCCCGTCGGGGGGTCGGAGCTTTCTTT	TRBJ1-1	NA	TRBV6-5	NA
CASSGTGVNNEQFF	TGTGCCAGCAGCGGGACAGGGGTGAACAATGAGCAGTTCTTC	TRBJ2-1	TRBD1	TRBV25-1	NA
CASSRDPPGGRGGYTF	TGCGCCAGCAGCCGAGACCCCCCGGGGGGGCGGGGGGGCTACACCTTC	TRBJ1-2	NA	TRBV4-1	NA
CASSLSTGSYNEQFF	TGTGCCAGCAGTTTATCGACCGGGTCCTACAATGAGCAGTTCTTC	TRBJ2-1	NA	TRBV28	NA
CAWSEWTAGTEAFF	TGTGCCTGGAGTGAATGGACAGCGGGGACCGAAGCTTTCTTT	TRBJ1-1	NA	TRBV30	NA
CASSSERADSTAYEQYF	TGTGCCAGCAGCTCCGAGAGAGCCGACAGCACAGCCTACGAGCAGTACTTC	TRBJ2-7	NA	TRBV7-9	NA
CASSSKPRDTYEQYF	TGCGCCAGCAGCTCCAAACCCAGGGATACCTACGAGCAGTACTTC	TRBJ2-7	NA	TRBV5-1	NA
CASRVTSRTDTQYF	TGTGCCAGCAGAGTAACTAGCCGCACAGATACGCAGTATTTT	TRBJ2-3	NA	TRBV11-2	NA
CASSTYPGQGSSGANVLTF	TGTGCCAGCAGCACATATCCGGGACAGGGGAGCTCTGGGGCCAACGTCCTGACTTTC	TRBJ2-6	TRBD1	TRBV7-2	NA
CASKGASGGRESTDTQYF	TGTGCCAGCAAGGGGGCTAGCGGGGGGAGGGAATCAACAGATACGCAGTATTTT	TRBJ2-3	TRBD2	TRBV5-4	once
CASSVAGGGPSDEQYF	TGTGCCAGCAGCGTAGCTGGTGGAGGGCCTTCGGACGAGCAGTACTTC	TRBJ2-7	NA	TRBV9	NA
CASSNTGVNTEAFF	TGTGCCAGCAGCAACACAGGGGTGAACACTGAAGCTTTCTTT	TRBJ1-1	TRBD1	TRBV27	NA
CAITESGFDGYTF	TGTGCCATCACCGAATCAGGATTTGATGGCTACACCTTC	TRBJ1-2	NA	TRBV10-3	NA
CASSKPGRANTEAFF	TGTGCCAGCAGTAAGCCCGGGAGGGCCAACACTGAAGCTTTCTTT	TRBJ1-1	NA	TRBV6-5	once
CASSQDPGGLLGNTGELFF	TGCGCCAGCAGCCAAGATCCAGGGGGCCTTTTGGGGAACACCGGGGAGCTGTTTTTT	TRBJ2-2	TRBD1	TRBV4-3	NA
CASSQGRFANTGELFF	TGCGCCAGCAGCCAAGGTCGGTTCGCGAACACCGGGGAGCTGTTTTTT	TRBJ2-2	NA	TRBV4-3	once
CAISEPSHEQFF	TGTGCCATCAGTGAGCCCAGTCATGAGCAGTTCTTC	TRBJ2-1	NA	TRBV10-3	NA
CASRLQHYNSPLHF	TGTGCCAGCAGGCTACAGCATTATAATTCACCCCTCCACTTT	TRBJ1-6	NA	TRBV6-6	NA
CATSRTGEDTEAFF	TGTGCCACCAGCAGGACAGGGGAGGACACTGAAGCTTTCTTT	TRBJ1-1	TRBD1	TRBV15	NA
CASSQVAEAYLSPLHF	TGCGCCAGCAGCCAGGTAGCGGAGGCGTATCTGTCACCCCTCCACTTT	TRBJ1-6	NA	TRBV4-1	NA
CASSRGNEQFF	TGTGCCAGCAGCAGGGGGAATGAGCAGTTCTTC	TRBJ2-1	TRBD1	TRBV25-1	NA
CASSSNGLAGAQETQYF	TGTGCCAGCAGTTCAAATGGACTAGCGGGCGCTCAAGAGACCCAGTACTTC	TRBJ2-5	TRBD2	TRBV27	NA
CSAGLALSYNEQFF	TGCAGTGCTGGACTAGCCCTCTCCTACAATGAGCAGTTCTTC	TRBJ2-1	TRBD2	TRBV29-1	NA
CASTLRRGTDTQYF	TGTGCCAGCACCCTGAGGAGGGGTACAGATACGCAGTATTTT	TRBJ2-3	NA	TRBV28	NA
CASSPLVGQGENTGELFF	TGTGCCAGCTCACCACTAGTCGGACAGGGGGAAAACACCGGGGAGCTGTTTTTT	TRBJ2-2	TRBD1	TRBV18	few
CASSLHGREDYGYTF	TGTGCCAGCAGCTTGCACGGCAGGGAAGACTATGGCTACACCTTC	TRBJ1-2	NA	TRBV5-6	once
CASSLARGSGEPNYEQYF	TGTGCCAGCAGCTTGGCGAGGGGTAGCGGGGAGCCGAACTACGAGCAGTACTTC	TRBJ2-7	TRBD2	TRBV7-9	NA
CASSFKDRGRIDEQYF	TGTGCCAGCAGCTTTAAAGACAGGGGGCGCATAGACGAGCAGTACTTC	TRBJ2-7	TRBD1	TRBV7-6	NA
CASSFRTGTDTQYF	TGTGCCAGCAGCTTCCGGACAGGGACAGATACGCAGTATTTT	TRBJ2-3	TRBD1	TRBV5-6	NA
CASSLKLGRSYEQYF	TGTGCCAGCAGCTTAAAGCTGGGCCGCTCCTACGAGCAGTACTTC	TRBJ2-7	NA	TRBV7-2	NA
CASSFRGQDFYNSPLHF	TGTGCCAGCAGTTTTCGGGGACAGGACTTCTATAATTCACCCCTCCACTTT	TRBJ1-6	TRBD1	TRBV27	NA